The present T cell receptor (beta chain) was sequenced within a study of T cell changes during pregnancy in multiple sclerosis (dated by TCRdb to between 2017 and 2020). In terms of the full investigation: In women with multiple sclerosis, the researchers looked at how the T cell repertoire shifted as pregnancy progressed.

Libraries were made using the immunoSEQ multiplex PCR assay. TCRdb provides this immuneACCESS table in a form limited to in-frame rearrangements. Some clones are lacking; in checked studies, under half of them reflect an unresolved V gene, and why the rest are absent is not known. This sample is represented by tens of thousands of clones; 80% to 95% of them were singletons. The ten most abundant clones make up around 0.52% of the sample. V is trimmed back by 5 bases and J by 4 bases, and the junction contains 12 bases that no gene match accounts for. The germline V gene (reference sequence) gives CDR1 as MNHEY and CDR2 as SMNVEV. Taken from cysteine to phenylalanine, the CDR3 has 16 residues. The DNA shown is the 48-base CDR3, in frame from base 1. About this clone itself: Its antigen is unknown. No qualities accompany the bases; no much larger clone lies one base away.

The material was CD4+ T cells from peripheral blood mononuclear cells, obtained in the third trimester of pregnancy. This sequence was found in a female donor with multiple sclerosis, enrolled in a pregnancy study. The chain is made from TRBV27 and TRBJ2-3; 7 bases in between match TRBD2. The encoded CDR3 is CASSQGLVRGADTQYF. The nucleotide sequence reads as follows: TGTGCCAGCAGTCAAGGACTAGTTAGAGGGGCAGATACGCAGTATTTT.